The rows below give T cell receptor beta chains drawn from one sample of a study of tumor-infiltrating lymphocytes in primary liver carcinoma. MiXCR, applied by TCRdb to the multiplex PCR reads, yields one record per CDR3 protein. The table records about 310,000 distinct CDR3 sequences, about 62% of them present only once. The sample was peripheral blood. Receptor source: a man aged 40-50 years with primary liver carcinoma and hepatitis B virus infection. Both conserved end residues are part of each CDR3. The order of the fields is V gene, J gene, D gene, clone size, CDR3 DNA, CDR3 protein. The D gene is left open where the match is weak. Some rows mark clone size as missing; the rest say once, few, many or name a class of expanded clone.

V: TRBV4-3
J: TRBJ1-1
D: NA
size: NA
DNA: TGCGCCAGCAGCCAAGCTCGGGGTCACACGTCGAACACTGAAGCTTTCTTT
CDR3: CASSQARGHTSNTEAFF

V: TRBV6-1
J: TRBJ1-6
D: TRBD1
size: NA
DNA: TGTGCCAGCTCCCCGGGACAGTTGGGCTCACTCCTCCACTTT
CDR3: CASSPGQLGSLLHF

V: TRBV11-3
J: TRBJ2-5
D: NA
size: NA
DNA: TGTGCCAGCAGCTTACTAGACTTTGAGCAGTACTTC
CDR3: CASSLLDFEQYF

V: TRBV5-4
J: TRBJ2-5
D: NA
size: NA
DNA: TGTGCCAGCAGCTCTGGGTACCAAGAGACCGAGTACTTC
CDR3: CASSSGYQETEYF

V: TRBV4-1
J: TRBJ2-7
D: TRBD2
size: NA
DNA: TGCGCCAACAGCCAACTTATGACTAGCGGGAGAGGCGAGCAGTACTTC
CDR3: CANSQLMTSGRGEQYF

V: TRBV6-5
J: TRBJ1-6
D: NA
size: NA
DNA: TGTGCCAGCAATTACTCAGGGGAGGGCGTTGGCTCATATAATTCACCCCTCCACTTT
CDR3: CASNYSGEGVGSYNSPLHF

V: TRBV11-2
J: TRBJ2-7
D: TRBD2
size: NA
DNA: TGTGGCAGCAGACGGCTAGCGGACTTCTACGAGCAGTACTTC
CDR3: CGSRRLADFYEQYF

V: TRBV29-1
J: TRBJ1-2
D: NA
size: NA
DNA: TGCAGCGTTGAAGAAGTGACGGGGAGGGGCTACACCTTC
CDR3: CSVEEVTGRGYTF

V: TRBV23-1
J: TRBJ2-5
D: NA
size: NA
DNA: TGCGCCAGCAGTCAATATCACCCCCAGTACTTC
CDR3: CASSQYHPQYF

V: TRBV7-9
J: TRBJ2-3
D: NA
size: NA
DNA: TGTGCCAGCAGCTACTGGACTAACATGGGAATAGATACGCAGTATTTT
CDR3: CASSYWTNMGIDTQYF

V: TRBV29-1
J: TRBJ2-1
D: TRBD2
size: NA
DNA: TGCAGCGTTGAAACGGGACTAGACCTTTACAATGAGCAGTTCTTC
CDR3: CSVETGLDLYNEQFF

V: TRBV5-1
J: TRBJ2-1
D: TRBD2
size: NA
DNA: TGCGCCAGCAGCTTTAATAGCGGGGGTTACAATGAGCAGTTCTTC
CDR3: CASSFNSGGYNEQFF

V: TRBV6-1
J: TRBJ2-7
D: TRBD2
size: NA
DNA: TGTGCCAGCCTCAGGACTAGTGGGTACAAAAGCTCCTACGAGCAGTACTTC
CDR3: CASLRTSGYKSSYEQYF

V: TRBV10-2
J: TRBJ2-1
D: NA
size: many
DNA: TGCGCCAGCGAGAAGGACCGCTCCTACAATGAGCAGTTCTTC
CDR3: CASEKDRSYNEQFF

V: TRBV30
J: TRBJ1-2
D: NA
size: NA
DNA: TGTGCCTGGAGTGTAACGGCAGGTTACTATGGCTACACCTTC
CDR3: CAWSVTAGYYGYTF

V: TRBV5-4
J: TRBJ2-7
D: NA
size: few
DNA: TGTGCCTTTGCGGACAGAGCCTACGAGCAGTACTTC
CDR3: CAFADRAYEQYF

V: TRBV11-3
J: TRBJ2-1
D: TRBD2
size: NA
DNA: TGTGCCTGCAGCCCCGGACCGCGGGAGTACTACAATGAGCAGTTCTTC
CDR3: CACSPGPREYYNEQFF

V: TRBV11-2
J: TRBJ2-7
D: NA
size: NA
DNA: TGTGCCAGCAGCTTAGGGGAAGGTGACGAGCAGTACTTC
CDR3: CASSLGEGDEQYF

V: TRBV5-1
J: TRBJ1-5
D: NA
size: once
DNA: TGCGCCAGCGGCTTGGACGGTGGGCAAGGGCAGCCCCAGCATTTT
CDR3: CASGLDGGQGQPQHF

V: TRBV30
J: TRBJ2-7
D: TRBD1
size: few
DNA: TGTGCCTGGGGGACAGCAGCCTACGAGCAGTACTTC
CDR3: CAWGTAAYEQYF

V: TRBV28
J: TRBJ1-3
D: NA
size: NA
DNA: TGTGCCAGCAGTTCGCAAGGAAACACCATATATTTT
CDR3: CASSSQGNTIYF

V: TRBV12-3/TRBV12-4
J: TRBJ2-2
D: NA
size: NA
DNA: TGTGCCAGCAGTTTGCTCGGAACCGGGGAGCTGTTTTTT
CDR3: CASSLLGTGELFF

V: TRBV11-2
J: TRBJ2-1
D: TRBD2
size: NA
DNA: TGTGCCAGCAGCCTTATCCCGGGACTAGCTCACAATGAGCAGTTCTTC
CDR3: CASSLIPGLAHNEQFF

V: TRBV6-1
J: TRBJ1-5
D: NA
size: many
DNA: TGTGCCAGCAGTGAAATGGAGGGTCCGGGGCAGCCCCAGCATTTT
CDR3: CASSEMEGPGQPQHF

V: TRBV5-5
J: TRBJ2-7
D: NA
size: many
DNA: TGTGCCAGCAGCTTAGGCATCTCACAACGGGAGCAGTACTTC
CDR3: CASSLGISQREQYF

V: TRBV30
J: TRBJ2-3
D: NA
size: NA
DNA: TGTGCCTGGAGTGTACCGGGAGCAGGGGATACGCAGTATTTT
CDR3: CAWSVPGAGDTQYF

V: TRBV28
J: TRBJ1-2
D: NA
size: NA
DNA: TGCGCCAGCGCTCGGTTTCAAAGGGGCTACACCTTC
CDR3: CASARFQRGYTF

V: TRBV4-2
J: TRBJ1-2
D: NA
size: NA
DNA: TGTGCCAGCAGGGCTCCACATGGGAACTATGGCTACACCTTC
CDR3: CASRAPHGNYGYTF

V: TRBV12-5
J: TRBJ2-3
D: NA
size: many
DNA: TGTGCTAGTGCGGTCACAACTAGCACAGATACGCAGTATTTT
CDR3: CASAVTTSTDTQYF

V: TRBV29-1
J: TRBJ2-1
D: TRBD2
size: NA
DNA: TGCAGCGTTGAACTAGCGGAAGCGGACTCCTACAATGAGCAGTTCTTC
CDR3: CSVELAEADSYNEQFF

V: TRBV5-1
J: TRBJ2-2
D: NA
size: few
DNA: TGCGCCAGCAGCTTGGTACAACTGAACACCGGGGAGCTGTTTTTT
CDR3: CASSLVQLNTGELFF

V: TRBV28
J: TRBJ1-2
D: NA
size: NA
DNA: TGTGCCAGCAGTTTATCAGGGACCGGCTACACCTTC
CDR3: CASSLSGTGYTF

V: TRBV30
J: TRBJ1-1
D: NA
size: NA
DNA: TGTGCCTGGAGTGTACGAGGGAACACTGAAGCTTCCTTT
CDR3: CAWSVRGNTEASF

V: TRBV5-6
J: TRBJ2-3
D: NA
size: many
DNA: TGCGCCAGCAGCCTGGGGTCCACAGATACGCAGTATTTT
CDR3: CASSLGSTDTQYF

V: TRBV11-2
J: TRBJ2-1
D: NA
size: NA
DNA: TGTGCCAGCGGCCCCGGGACTTCTTCCTACAATGAGCAGTTCTTC
CDR3: CASGPGTSSYNEQFF

V: TRBV28
J: TRBJ2-5
D: TRBD2
size: NA
DNA: TGTGCCAGCAGTTCCGCTAGCGGGAGCCACATAGAGACCCAGTACTTC
CDR3: CASSSASGSHIETQYF

V: TRBV11-2
J: TRBJ2-1
D: NA
size: few
DNA: TGTGCCATAACCGACTCCAATGAGCAGTTCTTC
CDR3: CAITDSNEQFF

V: TRBV11-2
J: TRBJ2-7
D: NA
size: NA
DNA: TGTGCCAGCAGCCAAGGGTGGGGGCGAGTCACCTACGAGCAGTACTTC
CDR3: CASSQGWGRVTYEQYF

V: TRBV29-1
J: TRBJ1-1
D: NA
size: NA
DNA: TGCAGCGCCTCCCGGACTGGAGCTTTCTTT
CDR3: CSASRTGAFF

V: TRBV11-2
J: TRBJ2-2
D: NA
size: NA
DNA: TGTGACAGCAGCTTAGCTCGAGCGACGCCCACCGGGGAGCTGTTTTTT
CDR3: CDSSLARATPTGELFF

V: TRBV6-1
J: TRBJ2-2
D: NA
size: NA
DNA: TGTGCCAGCAGTGTTACGGGAACCGGGGAGCTGTTTTTT
CDR3: CASSVTGTGELFF

V: TRBV11-2
J: TRBJ1-1
D: NA
size: NA
DNA: TGTGTCAGCAGTGTCCAGCAGAACACTGAAGCTTTCTTT
CDR3: CVSSVQQNTEAFF

V: TRBV19
J: TRBJ2-3
D: NA
size: NA
DNA: TGTGCCAGTAGTATAGAAGGTAGCGGCTACACAGATACGCAGTATTTT
CDR3: CASSIEGSGYTDTQYF

V: TRBV28
J: TRBJ2-2
D: TRBD1
size: NA
DNA: TGTGCCAGCAGTTCCCGCCCGGGACAGGGGAAAAAGGCCGGGGAGCTGTTTTTT
CDR3: CASSSRPGQGKKAGELFF

V: TRBV29-1
J: TRBJ2-2
D: NA
size: many
DNA: TGCAGCGTTGTGAGAGGGTCCGGAACCGGGGAGCTGTTTTTT
CDR3: CSVVRGSGTGELFF

V: TRBV5-5
J: TRBJ2-1
D: NA
size: NA
DNA: TGTGCCAGCAGCCTAGAAGGTTCACCCTACAATGAGCGGTTCTTC
CDR3: CASSLEGSPYNERFF

V: TRBV11-3
J: TRBJ2-1
D: TRBD1
size: NA
DNA: TGTGCTAACAGCCCAGGGGGGACAGGGATGGTTGAGCAGTTCTTC
CDR3: CANSPGGTGMVEQFF

V: TRBV4-1
J: TRBJ1-3
D: NA
size: many
DNA: TGCGCCAGCAGCCAAGATTCGACAAACTCTGGAAACACCATATATTTT
CDR3: CASSQDSTNSGNTIYF

V: TRBV4-3
J: TRBJ2-7
D: TRBD1
size: once
DNA: TGCGCCAGCAGCCACGACAGGGTTGCCGGCTACGAGCAGTACTTC
CDR3: CASSHDRVAGYEQYF

V: TRBV5-6
J: TRBJ2-4
D: TRBD1
size: NA
DNA: TGTGACAGCAGCTTACAGGGGCTAGTCAAAAACATTCAGTACTTC
CDR3: CDSSLQGLVKNIQYF